This TCR beta chain came from a study of blood T cell repertoires in COVID-19. In the study overall: Acute and convalescent COVID-19 specimens originated in the United States, Italy and Spain.

CDR3 length equals 16 residues. Trimming cost V 4 bases and J 4 bases, with 17 bases left between them. The V gene's germline CDR1 is SNHLY and CDR2 FYNNEI. As originally analysed: From reference gene primer amplification, estimates of nucleated cell counts were derived. Some clones are missing from TCRdb's copy, which holds only in-frame ones; the method was immunoSEQ multiplex PCR. That table gives V, J and clone size, and the DNA gave D and trimming. The table includes 100,000 to 150,000 clones, 85% to 90% detected once. The sequencing input was peripheral blood. J is TRBJ1-5 and V is TRBV2; a possible D gene is TRBD1 (5 bases). This receptor was taken from a woman older than 75 with acute or convalescent COVID-19. CDR3 nucleotides: TGTGCCAGCAGTGCTAATTTGGGCAGGGCAAATCAGCCCCAGCATTTT. This gives the protein CASSANLGRANQPQHF.